The 7 T cell receptor beta chains listed next were all sequenced from one sample in a study of blood T cell repertoires in COVID-19. The protocol was immunoSEQ multiplex PCR, while the TCRdb copy is restricted to in-frame clones and leaves out a portion. The table records 130,000 to 150,000 clones, around four fifths of them present only once. The material sequenced was peripheral blood. The source of these receptors is a human donor in a cohort sampled during active COVID-19.

This clone was counted between two and nine times. The genes are TRBV27 and TRBJ1-1; a weak D match, TRBD1 (5 bases). V lost 3 bases to trimming and J lost 1 base, with 9 bases between them. This CDR3 is 14 amino acids long. In germline, CDR1 is MNHEY, CDR2 SMNVEV (reference sequence). This CDR3 reads CASSFGHPNTEAFF. The DNA for the CDR3 is TGTGCCAGCAGTTTCGGACACCCGAACACTGAAGCTTTCTTT.

The chain joins TRBV5-1 to TRBJ2-2, with 11 bases that match TRBD2. Unmatched junction bases numbered 17, after V lost 4 bases and J lost 6 bases. Germline CDR1 and CDR2: SGHRS and YFSETQ. The CDR3 has 19 residues. The CDR3 loop is CASSGSTSGASIYAGELFF. The CDR3 nucleotides are TGCGCCAGCAGCGGATCGACTAGCGGGGCTTCAATATACGCCGGGGAGCTGTTTTTT.

This chain joins TRBV5-6 and TRBJ1-6, with 11 bases that match TRBD1. CDR1 is SGHDT and CDR2 is YYEEEE in the germline V gene. Trimming cost V 5 bases and J 9 bases; bases outside gene matches: 4. The CDR3 is made up of 14 amino acids. CDR3 amino acids: CASRRDRGSSPLHF. The CDR3 region has the DNA TGTGCCAGCAGGCGGGACAGGGGGTCTTCACCCCTCCACTTT.

This chain links TRBV2 with TRBJ1-3; TRBD1 is a possible D gene (5 bases). The CDR3 has 16 residues. Trimming took 6 bases from V and 7 from J, leaving 22 bases between them. Germline CDR1 SNHLY, CDR2 FYNNEI. Here the CDR3 reads CASRGLDPSLANTIYF. For the CDR3, the DNA is TGTGCCAGCAGGGGGCTTGACCCCTCGCTGGCTAACACCATATATTTT.

The rearrangement links TRBV19 to TRBJ1-2; 7 bases are shared with TRBD1. Germline lookup yields CDR1 LNHDA and CDR2 SQIVND (reference sequence). V dropped 7 bases and J dropped 3; count of bases not matched to a gene: 5. The CDR3 spans 13 residues. The CDR3 DNA is TGTGCCAGTACAGAGGACAGGTACTATGGCTACACCTTC. Protein: CASTEDRYYGYTF.

The V and J genes are TRBV28 and TRBJ2-7, with 9 positions matching TRBD2. This CDR3 region has 14 residues. Losses at the gene ends were 2 bases for V and 5 bases for J; bases not matched to a gene: 4. Germline V gene data show CDR1 as MDHEN and CDR2 as SYDVKM. In nucleotides, the CDR3 is TGTGCCAGCAGTTTAAGGCGGGGGGGTAACGAGCAGTACTTC. Translated: CASSLRRGGNEQYF.

This chain uses TRBV27 with TRBJ2-1, with D possibly being TRBD2 (5 bases). Trimming took off 0 bases at V and 5 bases at J, with 14 bases between the two ends. The CDR3 loop spans 16 amino acids. Germline CDR1 MNHEY, CDR2 SMNVEV (reference sequence). The CDR3 spells CASSLSGWTPDNEQFF. CDR3 bases: TGTGCCAGCAGTTTATCGGGGTGGACTCCGGACAATGAGCAGTTCTTC.